Each of the 2 T cell receptor beta chains below was sequenced from the same sample in a study of blood T cell repertoires in COVID-19. The assay was immunoSEQ multiplex PCR, and TCRdb's table has in-frame clones only and misses some. The sample shows about 280,000 clones, about nine tenths of them seen only once. The sequencing sample was made of peripheral blood. These receptors were obtained from a man aged 40-50 years with active or convalescent COVID-19.

This chain connects TRBV29-1 to TRBJ1-2, with D maybe TRBD1 (5 bases). CDR1 and CDR2 from the germline V gene are SQVTM and ANQGSEA. The ends were cut back, 4 bases at V and 0 bases at J, with 12 bases in the middle. The length of the CDR3 is 14 residues. The CDR3 DNA sequence: TGCAGCGTTGCCATACAGGAAACTAACTATGGCTACACCTTC. It is translated as CSVAIQETNYGYTF.

The chain has TRBV28 and TRBJ1-1, with 8 bases identical to TRBD1. Germline CDR1 MDHEN, CDR2 SYDVKM. V dropped 6 bases and J dropped 6; count of bases not matched to a gene: 15. This CDR3 is 16 amino acids long. The CDR3 sequence is CASSPPPGQVMSEAFF. The CDR3 nucleotides are TGTGCCAGCAGCCCTCCTCCGGGACAGGTTATGTCTGAAGCTTTCTTT.